A selection of T cell receptor beta chains follows, all from one sample in a study of cytomegalovirus exposure and HLA in healthy donors. Assay used: immunoSEQ multiplex PCR; TCRdb lists only in-frame clones, some missing. This table lists about 190,000 clones. The sequencing sample was made of PBMCs. All receptors derive from a young woman in good health and CMV-seropositive. Each CDR3 is given with its conserved first and last residue. D genes are given only for firm matches.

j_call,d_call,v_call,cdr3_aa,cdr3_nt
TRBJ1-2,TRBD1,TRBV2,CASSSRGLIYGYTF,TGTGCCAGCAGTAGTAGGGGGCTGATCTATGGCTACACCTTC
TRBJ1-2,TRBD1,TRBV5-6,CASSLPGQGFVYTF,TGTGCCAGCAGCTTGCCGGGACAGGGGTTTGTCTACACCTTC
TRBJ1-5,.,TRBV7-9,CASRATGSQPQHF,TGTGCCAGCAGGGCGACAGGAAGTCAGCCCCAGCATTTT
TRBJ2-3,TRBD1,TRBV2,CASSWTGIYTDTQYF,TGTGCCAGCAGTTGGACAGGGATTTACACAGATACGCAGTATTTT
TRBJ1-5,TRBD1,TRBV6-5,CASSQETGAKNTQHF,TGTGCCAGCAGTCAAGAGACAGGGGCCAAAAATACGCAGCATTTT
TRBJ2-7,TRBD1,TRBV5-5,CASSQDRGREVSYEQYF,TGTGCCAGCAGCCAGGACAGGGGGCGCGAAGTCTCCTACGAGCAGTACTTC
TRBJ2-1,TRBD2,TRBV14,CASSLRLANEQFF,TGTGCCAGCAGCCTTAGACTAGCTAATGAGCAGTTCTTC
TRBJ1-4,TRBD1,TRBV5-4,CASSWGTAENEKLFF,TGTGCCAGCAGCTGGGGGACAGCTGAGAATGAAAAACTGTTTTTT
TRBJ2-7,.,TRBV11-2,CASSPPGMEGYEQYF,TGTGCCAGCAGCCCACCGGGAATGGAGGGCTACGAGCAGTACTTC
TRBJ2-1,TRBD2,TRBV18,CASSPRLAETYNEQFF,TGTGCCAGCTCACCGCGACTAGCCGAGACCTACAATGAGCAGTTCTTC
TRBJ2-3,.,TRBV6-5,CAGRGPHPGDTQYF,TGTGCCGGAAGAGGACCCCATCCAGGGGATACGCAGTATTTT
TRBJ2-3,TRBD2,TRBV5-4,CASSLPSGGVASTDTQYF,TGTGCCAGCAGCTTGCCTAGCGGGGGCGTCGCTAGCACAGATACGCAGTATTTT
TRBJ2-3,TRBD1,TRBV6-5,CASSYGTGSTDTQYF,TGTGCCAGCAGTTACGGGACAGGCTCCACAGATACGCAGTATTTT
TRBJ1-4,.,TRBV4-2,CASSQGGIGDWEKLFF,TGTGCCAGCAGCCAAGGAGGGATTGGGGATTGGGAAAAACTGTTTTTT
TRBJ1-2,.,TRBV7-9,CASNPSAGANYGYTF,TGTGCCAGCAACCCGTCCGCCGGGGCTAACTATGGCTACACCTTC
TRBJ1-5,.,TRBV27,CASRPRGGSNQPQHF,TGTGCCAGCAGACCCAGGGGAGGGAGCAATCAGCCCCAGCATTTT
TRBJ1-5,TRBD1,TRBV19,CASSRTGSMYSNQPQHF,TGTGCCAGTAGTAGGACAGGGAGTATGTATAGCAATCAGCCCCAGCATTTT
TRBJ2-1,TRBD1,TRBV5-1,CASSWDRGDNEQFF,TGCGCCAGCAGCTGGGACAGGGGGGACAATGAGCAGTTCTTC
TRBJ2-7,.,TRBV6-5,CASSYLLGGRSEQYF,TGTGCCAGCAGTTACCTCCTGGGCGGGCGGAGCGAGCAGTACTTC
TRBJ2-3,TRBD2,TRBV5-4,CASSLSSGSGGWTDTQYF,TGTGCCAGCAGCTTGTCTAGCGGGAGTGGCGGGTGGACAGATACGCAGTATTTT
TRBJ2-5,.,TRBV7-2,CASSLVGARQETQYF,TGTGCCAGCAGCTTAGTGGGCGCCAGACAAGAGACCCAGTACTTC
TRBJ2-3,TRBD2,TRBV7-2,CASSSGGGLAADTQYF,TGTGCCAGCAGCTCAGGAGGGGGACTAGCTGCCGATACGCAGTATTTT
TRBJ2-1,.,TRBV5-8,CASSRQGFSYNEQFF,TGTGCCAGCAGCCGCCAGGGGTTCTCCTACAATGAGCAGTTCTTC
TRBJ1-1,TRBD1,TRBV4-1,CASSQGGQGRNTEAFF,TGCGCCAGCAGCCAAGGCGGACAGGGCCGGAACACTGAAGCTTTCTTT
TRBJ1-1,.,TRBV6-5,CASSYSRDNEAFF,TGTGCCAGCAGTTACTCCAGGGATAATGAAGCTTTCTTT
TRBJ1-4,.,TRBV5-1,CASSFLGGATNEKLFF,TGCGCCAGCAGCTTCCTGGGGGGGGCAACTAATGAAAAACTGTTTTTT
TRBJ2-2,.,TRBV19,CASSIGGDTGELFF,TGTGCCAGTAGTATTGGAGGGGACACCGGGGAGCTGTTTTTT
TRBJ1-2,.,TRBV25-1,CASSEYAGAYGYTF,TGTGCGAGCAGTGAATATGCAGGGGCCTATGGCTACACCTTC
TRBJ2-7,.,TRBV7-9,CASSLGLEQYF,TGTGCCAGCAGCTTAGGGCTCGAGCAGTACTTC
TRBJ2-1,TRBD2,TRBV18,CASSPELAGAYNEQFF,TGTGCCAGCTCACCAGAACTAGCGGGGGCCTACAATGAGCAGTTCTTC
TRBJ1-4,TRBD1,TRBV28,CASSLARTGDEKLFF,TGTGCCAGCAGTTTAGCTCGGACAGGGGACGAAAAACTGTTTTTT
TRBJ1-2,TRBD1,TRBV4-1,CASSQVGTGGYTF,TGCGCCAGCAGCCAAGTCGGGACAGGTGGCTACACCTTC
TRBJ2-1,TRBD2,TRBV9,CASSETGTSSYNEQFF,TGTGCCAGCAGCGAAACCGGGACTAGCTCCTACAATGAGCAGTTCTTC
TRBJ2-5,TRBD1,TRBV18,CASSKDRGETQYF,TGTGCCAGCTCTAAAGACAGGGGGGAGACCCAGTACTTC
TRBJ2-7,TRBD1,TRBV6-1,CASTLPRDRAYEQYF,TGTGCCAGCACCCTTCCCCGAGACAGGGCCTACGAGCAGTACTTC
TRBJ2-3,TRBD2,TRBV5-4,CASSLVPLSGGAGDTQYF,TGTGCCAGCAGCTTGGTACCCCTTAGCGGGGGGGCTGGAGATACGCAGTATTTT
TRBJ1-5,.,TRBV19,CASSQRLGTDSNQPQHF,TGTGCCAGTAGTCAACGTTTGGGCACAGATAGCAATCAGCCCCAGCATTTT
TRBJ2-5,.,TRBV5-1,CASSLEAGGETQYF,TGCGCCAGCAGCTTGGAAGCGGGCGGGGAGACCCAGTACTTC
TRBJ2-2,TRBD1,TRBV27,CASRPQGVGELFF,TGTGCCAGCAGACCTCAGGGGGTCGGGGAGCTGTTTTTT
TRBJ1-2,TRBD1,TRBV19,CASTYSRTGPYGYTF,TGTGCCAGTACCTATAGTCGGACAGGCCCTTATGGCTACACCTTC
TRBJ2-5,.,TRBV6-5,CASSYKAAIETQYF,TGTGCCAGCAGTTATAAGGCGGCTATTGAGACCCAGTACTTC
TRBJ1-1,TRBD1,TRBV18,CASSPQSGQMMNTEAFF,TGTGCCAGCTCACCACAATCGGGACAGATGATGAACACTGAAGCTTTCTTT
TRBJ1-2,.,TRBV6-4,CASHADNLLRGYTF,TGTGCCAGCCACGCTGACAACCTGCTAAGGGGCTACACCTTC
TRBJ2-7,.,TRBV4-1,CASSQDPTVTYEQYF,TGCGCCAGCAGCCAAGACCCGACTGTTACCTACGAGCAGTACTTC
TRBJ2-1,.,TRBV5-1,CASSLAAGLGNEQFF,TGCGCCAGCAGCTTGGCGGCAGGGTTGGGCAATGAGCAGTTCTTC
TRBJ2-3,.,TRBV5-5,CASSSGIRADTQYF,TGTGCCAGCAGCTCTGGGATCAGGGCAGATACGCAGTATTTT
TRBJ2-1,TRBD2,TRBV7-8,CASSLVGPAGGYEQFF,TGTGCCAGCAGCTTAGTGGGGCCAGCGGGGGGGTATGAGCAGTTCTTC
TRBJ2-3,.,TRBV5-8,CASSLRQGLSADTQYF,TGTGCCAGCAGCTTGAGGCAGGGTCTCAGTGCAGATACGCAGTATTTT
TRBJ1-1,.,TRBV28,CASSLRDPRSSFF,TGTGCCAGCAGTTTACGCGATCCCAGGTCATCCTTCTTT
TRBJ2-7,TRBD2,TRBV6-5,CASSFREGPTPPIF,TGTGCCAGCAGTTTCCGGGAGGGCCCCACACCACCAATTTTC
TRBJ2-7,.,TRBV7-9,CASSLDGGLAYEQYF,TGTGCCAGCAGCTTAGACGGGGGACTGGCCTACGAGCAGTACTTC
TRBJ2-1,.,TRBV6-5,CASSYGYEQFF,TGTGCCAGCAGTTACGGCTATGAGCAGTTCTTC
TRBJ2-3,.,TRBV11-3,CASSLGGTTGYTDTQYF,TGTGCCAGCAGCTTAGGTGGGACGACAGGATACACAGATACGCAGTATTTT
TRBJ2-7,.,TRBV18,CASSPRSGSYEQYF,TGTGCCAGCTCACCAAGATCAGGTTCCTACGAGCAGTACTTC
TRBJ2-1,TRBD2,TRBV9,CASSVGLAGGYNEQFF,TGTGCCAGCAGCGTAGGGCTAGCGGGAGGCTACAATGAGCAGTTCTTC
TRBJ2-2,.,TRBV7-2,CASIPKADTGELFF,TGTGCCAGTATACCAAAAGCTGACACCGGGGAGCTGTTTTTT
TRBJ2-3,TRBD2,TRBV28,CASSFRTSSTDTQYF,TGTGCCAGCAGTTTTAGGACTAGCTCCACAGATACGCAGTATTTT